This T cell receptor beta chain was recovered during a study of cytomegalovirus exposure and HLA in healthy donors. Study-wide context: Both the 100 to 150 validation repertoires and the roughly 700 first-cohort repertoires used the same platform, as reported by a later analysis. Study outcomes and limitations: Investigators reported under 200 TCR beta chains as tied to cytomegalovirus.

The assay was immunoSEQ multiplex PCR, and TCRdb's table has in-frame clones only and misses some. The sample lists 130,000 to 150,000 clones; 89% were seen once. Trimming cost V 6 bases and J 6 bases, with 14 bases left between them. Germline V gene sequence: CDR1 MNHNY, CDR2 SVGAGI (reference sequence). The length of the CDR3 is 14 residues. From the roughly 110-subject validation cohort, which was separate from the roughly 710-subject first cohort, the donors were drawn. With regard to this clone: What it binds is unknown.

This chain joins TRBV6-6 and TRBJ2-2; D possibly corresponds to TRBD2 (5 bases). The sample comprised PBMCs. The receptor was isolated from a woman under 30 in good health and CMV-seropositive. The CDR3 reads CASSTSGSAGELFF. The CDR3 nucleotides are TGTGCCAGCAGCACCTCGGGGTCCGCCGGGGAGCTGTTTTTT.